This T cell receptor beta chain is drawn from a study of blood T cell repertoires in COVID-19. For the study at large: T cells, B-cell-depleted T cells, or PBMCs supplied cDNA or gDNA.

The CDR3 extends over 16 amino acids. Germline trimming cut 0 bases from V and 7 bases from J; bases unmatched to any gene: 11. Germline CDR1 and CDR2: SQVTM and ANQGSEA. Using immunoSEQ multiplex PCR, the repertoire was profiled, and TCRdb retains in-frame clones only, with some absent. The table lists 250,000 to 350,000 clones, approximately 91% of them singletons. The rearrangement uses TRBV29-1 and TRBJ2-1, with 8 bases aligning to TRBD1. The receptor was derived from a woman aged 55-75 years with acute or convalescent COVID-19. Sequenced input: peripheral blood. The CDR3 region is CSVEDPRQGTLNEQFF. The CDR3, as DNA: TGCAGCGTTGAAGATCCCCGACAGGGGACGCTTAATGAGCAGTTCTTC.